The entry below describes one TCR beta chain. The antigen remains unidentified. Collection of approximately 9.3 milliliters of peripheral blood was performed for each donor. The data are from a study of blood T cells in healthy people across ages. Overall study findings and caveats: Changes in expanded clonotypes were possibly confounded, as the CMV status of donors was unknown.

Alongside a J-beta primer mix, a sample-barcoded 5' primer served in a second PCR lasting about 7 to 12 cycles. A template-switch adaptor containing 12 random nucleotides labeled each cDNA molecule. All samples gave at least 2.5 million CDR3-containing paired-end reads. TCRdb ran MiXCR on the 5' RACE reads and lists one entry per CDR3 protein. The repertoire holds roughly 1,800,000 distinct CDR3 sequences, approximately 50% seen once, with less than 2.5% in the top ten. The TCR originated in a woman between 35 and 50 years old in good health. The material sequenced was blood.

The CDR3 loop reads CSARPLAEVYEQYF. CDR3 DNA sequence: TGCAGTGCTCGCCCGCTAGCGGAGGTCTACGAGCAGTACTTC. The rearrangement joins TRBV20-1 to TRBJ2-7; 7 bases are a match to TRBD2. Germline V gives CDR1 DFQATT, CDR2 SNEGSKA (reference sequence). The CDR3 consists of 14 residues. Unmatched junction bases numbered 10, after V lost 5 bases and J lost 3 bases.